These T cell receptor beta chains were read from a single sample in a study of blood T cells in healthy people across ages. TCRdb reprocessed the 5' RACE reads via MiXCR and lists one record per CDR3 protein. Altogether fewer than 2,000,000 distinct CDR3 sequences are present, 39% being singletons, with the ten largest covering about 23%. Sequencing input: blood. The source is a human donor in good health. The CDR3 runs from the conserved cysteine through the conserved F or W. The D gene is left open where the match is weak. Only part of the rows carry a size: once, few, many, or a class if the clone is expanded.

d_call	v_call	j_call	clone_size	cdr3_aa	cdr3_nt
.	TRBV20-1	TRBJ1-1	.	CSAPAIMNTEAFF	TGCAGTGCCCCAGCAATTATGAACACTGAAGCTTTCTTT
.	TRBV5-1	TRBJ2-3	.	CASSLVGFDTQYF	TGCGCCAGCAGCTTGGTGGGGTTTGATACGCAGTATTTT
.	TRBV11-3	TRBJ2-2	.	CASRFRDTGELFF	TGTGCCAGCAGGTTCCGGGACACCGGGGAGCTGTTTTTT
TRBD1	TRBV20-1	TRBJ2-7	.	CSARDRTGESLSYEQYF	TGCAGTGCTAGAGATAGGACAGGGGAATCCCTTTCCTACGAGCAGTACTTC
TRBD1	TRBV10-3	TRBJ2-3	few	CAISESGTDKDTQYF	TGTGCCATCAGTGAGTCCGGGACAGATAAAGATACGCAGTATTTT
TRBD1	TRBV5-1	TRBJ2-7	many	CASSLAGTGDYEQYF	TGCGCCAGCAGCTTGGCCGGGACAGGGGACTACGAGCAGTACTTC
TRBD1	TRBV7-8	TRBJ2-7	.	CASSSMWGQLYEQYF	TGTGCCAGCAGCTCGATGTGGGGACAGCTCTACGAGCAGTACTTC
TRBD1	TRBV7-8	TRBJ2-1	few	CASGNRGAEGEQFF	TGTGCCAGCGGGAACAGGGGGGCCGAGGGTGAGCAGTTCTTC
TRBD1	TRBV5-1	TRBJ1-2	.	CASSPRTGFGYTF	TGCGCCAGCAGCCCGCGGACAGGGTTTGGCTACACCTTC
TRBD2	TRBV6-1	TRBJ2-5	few	CASSRRTSGGYQETQYF	TGTGCCAGCAGCCGACGGACTAGCGGGGGGTACCAAGAGACCCAGTACTTC